The present entry profiles one T cell receptor (beta chain) with its context. The repertoire was sequenced with immunoSEQ multiplex PCR; TCRdb's copy has only in-frame clones and lacks some. The data hold around 300,000 clones, with 88% observed a single time. Treatment reported: about 20 received Ad26.COV2.S at low or high dose, single or two shots; roughly 5 received placebo; per-sample allocation not given. The samples date from day 63 after the first vaccine or placebo injection. These data belong to a study of Ad26.COV2.S vaccination and SARS-CoV-2 variants. This CDR3 is 15 amino acids long. The J segment lost 0 bases and the V segment lost 5 bases, leaving 3 bases of the junction unmatched. Germline assignment: CDR1 SEHNR and CDR2 FQNEAQ (reference sequence).

The clonotype was recovered from a person between 18 and 65 years old who received the Ad26.COV2.S COVID-19 vaccine or a placebo. Sample: peripheral blood, taken in a trial of Ad26.COV2.S vaccine versus placebo. This chain links TRBV7-9 with TRBJ2-1; 8 bases are a match to TRBD1. CDR3 nucleotide sequence: TGTGCCAGCAGCCCCGACAGGGGCTCCTACAATGAGCAGTTCTTC. Translated: CASSPDRGSYNEQFF. The variable domain in full, completed from reference TRBV7-9 and TRBJ2-1, reads DTGVSQNPRHKITKRGQNVTFRCDPISEHNRLYWYRQTLGQGPEFLTYFQNEAQLEKSRLLSDRFSAERPKGSFSTLEIQRTEQGDSAMYLCASSPDRGSYNEQFFGPGTRLTVL.